This TCR beta chain derives from a study of CD8+CD57+ T cells in acquired aplastic anemia. Study details: An average of approximately 3.4 ug of DNA was obtained from sorted CD4+ and CD8+ cells.

Genomic DNA was employed as the template in profiling TCR beta VDJ and CDR3. TCRdb re-called the reads with MiXCR, one entry per CDR3 protein. The sample holds under 350,000 distinct CDR3 sequences, approximately 57% seen once. It was patients with CD8+CD57+ cell expansion by flow cytometry who were chosen for sequencing. The length of the CDR3 is 17 residues. Germline values: CDR1 ENHRY, CDR2 SYGVKD. The ends were cut back, 3 bases at V and 5 bases at J, with 22 bases in the middle. This TCR came from a human donor with aplastic anemia. The chain has TRBV10-3 and TRBJ1-1, with a tentative D call TRBD1 (5 bases). The sequenced sample was sorted CD4+, CD8+, or CD8+CD57+ T cells (not recorded which) from PBMCs. The CDR3 sequence: CAISDPSGRVGRTEAFF. The CDR3 DNA is TGTGCCATCAGTGACCCCTCGGGCAGGGTGGGACGAACTGAAGCTTTCTTT.